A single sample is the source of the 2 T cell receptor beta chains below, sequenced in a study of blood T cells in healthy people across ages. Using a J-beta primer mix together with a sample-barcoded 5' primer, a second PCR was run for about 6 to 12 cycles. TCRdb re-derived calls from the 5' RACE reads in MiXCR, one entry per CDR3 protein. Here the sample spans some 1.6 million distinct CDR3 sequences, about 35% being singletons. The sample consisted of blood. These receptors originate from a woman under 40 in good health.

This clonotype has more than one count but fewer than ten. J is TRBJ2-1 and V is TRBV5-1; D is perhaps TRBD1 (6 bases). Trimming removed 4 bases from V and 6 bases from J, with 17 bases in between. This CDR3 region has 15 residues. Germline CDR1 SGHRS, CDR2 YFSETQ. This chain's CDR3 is CASSLGANAANEQFF. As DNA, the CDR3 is TGCGCCAGCAGCCTGGGGGCTAACGCCGCCAATGAGCAGTTCTTC.

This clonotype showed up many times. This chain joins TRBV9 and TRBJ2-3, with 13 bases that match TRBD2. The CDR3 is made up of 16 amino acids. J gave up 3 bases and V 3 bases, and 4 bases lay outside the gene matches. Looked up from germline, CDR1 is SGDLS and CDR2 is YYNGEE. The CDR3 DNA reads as TGTGCCAGCAGCGCTGGGACTAGCGGGACGACAGATACGCAGTATTTT. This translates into CASSAGTSGTTDTQYF. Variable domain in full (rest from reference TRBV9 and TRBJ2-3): DSGVTQTPKHLITATGQRVTLRCSPRSGDLSVYWYQQSLDQGLQFLIQYYNGEERAKGNILERFSAQQFPDLHSELNLSSLELGDSALYFCASSAGTSGTTDTQYFGPGTRLTVL.